The source of this T cell receptor (beta chain) is a study of T cell responses to AZD1222 COVID-19 vaccine. This clone was observed a handful of times. What it recognizes is unknown. Broader study findings: With two AZD1222 doses given, Spike-specific TCR breadth and depth both rose. Of the AZD1222 recipients, only 5 to 7 were seropositive at baseline.

V lost 3 bases and J 4 bases, leaving 12 bases between the germline ends. The CDR3 runs to 15 residues. Per the germline V gene, CDR1 is MRHNA and CDR2 is SNTAGT. Here immunoSEQ multiplex PCR was the method, and the copy in TCRdb shows in-frame clones only, minus some. The sample gives more than 150,000 clones, 80% to 95% of which show up once; 1.5% to 2.5% is in the top ten. The receptor's source is an adult who received the AZD1222 COVID-19 vaccine. The chain carries TRBV6-4 and TRBJ2-2; D is unclear. The material sequenced was peripheral blood, taken 28 days after the second AZD1222 dose. For the CDR3, the DNA is TGTGCCAGCAGTGATGACCAGTCCCCCACCGGGGAGCTGTTTTTT. Amino acids: CASSDDQSPTGELFF.